The sequence of this T cell receptor beta chain was determined in a study of blood T cell repertoires in COVID-19 (dated by TCRdb to 2018 to 2020). In the study overall: Collaborator samples came from the United States, Italy and Spain and covered acute and convalescent phases of COVID-19. The prospective study material was composed of cDNA or gDNA derived from T cells, B-cell-depleted T cells, or PBMCs. Subjects who had been exposed to COVID-19, were actively infected with it, or had recovered from it provided the deeply sampled blood TCRbeta repertoires that made up the dataset. A freely available public database, intended as a resource for researchers studying the immune response to SARS-CoV-2, is where the repertoires were released. The samples were drawn from two sources: the first 160 participants of the ongoing ImmuneRACE study, and 950 to 1,500 subjects contributed by 6 global collaborators. Nearly every sample came with metadata listing a de-identified subject ID, COVID-19 status, age in years and sex. Where available, HLA class I and class II types were obtained from metadata supplied by the sample provider rather than from assay-based typing.

TCRbeta CDR3 regions were amplified from genomic DNA using the immunoSEQ Assay, a bias-controlled multiplex PCR. On the study's bioinformatics: Within the assay, amplification of reference gene primers was used to estimate how many nucleated cells each sample contained. Sequence reads were collapsed and filtered to measure the absolute abundance of every unique TCRbeta CDR3 rearrangement. For each sample, productive Simpson clonality was calculated as the square root of Simpson's diversity index over productive rearrangements. Held by TCRdb, this immuneACCESS table contains in-frame sequences only and omits some clones. Under half of the omission traces to an unresolved V gene where checked; the cause of the rest is unknown. V and J calls and clone size are copied from that table; D and trimming were computed from the DNA. The sample includes 150,000 to 200,000 clones, with under 85% observed a single time. The leading ten clones occupy 5.5% to 7.5% of the sample.

On this clone: There is no known antigen for this receptor. Per-nucleotide qualities are absent, and no much larger clonotype sits a single base away.

The CDR3 contains 16 residues, cysteine and phenylalanine counted. Only the CDR3 region is kept as DNA, spanning 48 bases read in frame from base 1. The germline V gene encodes CDR1 MNHNY and CDR2 SVGAGI (reference sequence). A distance of 16 bases separates the germline ends of V and J, which lose 5 bases and 0 bases respectively. Collaborating institutions collected whole blood in K2EDTA tubes following their own protocols. For TCRbeta analysis, collaborators shipped samples as frozen whole blood, isolated PBMCs, or DNA extracted from either of those sample types. Study-level results and caveats: Clinical and demographic metadata were provided uncurated, with the amount varying by source and participant.

This clonotype was obtained from a human donor in a cohort sampled during active COVID-19. Sequencing input: peripheral blood. Recombination linked TRBV6-6 to TRBJ1-1, with TRBD1 as a weak D call on 6 bases. CDR3 sequence: CASSVGARSMNTEAFF. The sequenced DNA is TGTGCCAGCAGTGTGGGGGCACGTTCCATGAACACTGAAGCTTTCTTT.